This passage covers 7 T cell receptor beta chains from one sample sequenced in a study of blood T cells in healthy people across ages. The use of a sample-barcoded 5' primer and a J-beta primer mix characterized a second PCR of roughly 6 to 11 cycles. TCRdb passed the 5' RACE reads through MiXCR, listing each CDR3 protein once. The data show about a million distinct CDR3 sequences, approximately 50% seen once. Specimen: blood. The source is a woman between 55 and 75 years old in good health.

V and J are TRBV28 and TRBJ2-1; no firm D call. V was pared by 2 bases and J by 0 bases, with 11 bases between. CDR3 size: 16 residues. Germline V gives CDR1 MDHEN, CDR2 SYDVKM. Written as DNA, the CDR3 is TGTGCCAGCAGTTTACCGACCACAGTCTCCTACAATGAGCAGTTCTTC. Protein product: CASSLPTTVSYNEQFF.

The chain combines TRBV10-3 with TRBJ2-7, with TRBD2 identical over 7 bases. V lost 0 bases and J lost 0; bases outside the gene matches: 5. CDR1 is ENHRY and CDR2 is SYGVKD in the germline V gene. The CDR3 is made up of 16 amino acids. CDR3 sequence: CAISESGLESSYEQYF. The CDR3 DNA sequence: TGTGCCATCAGTGAGTCCGGACTAGAAAGCTCCTACGAGCAGTACTTC.

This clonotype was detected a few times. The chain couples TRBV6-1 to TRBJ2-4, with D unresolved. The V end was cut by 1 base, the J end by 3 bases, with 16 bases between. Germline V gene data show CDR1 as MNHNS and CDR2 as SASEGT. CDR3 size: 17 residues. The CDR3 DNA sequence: TGTGCCAGCAGTGAAGGTGACGGCTTATGGGGCAAAAACATTCAGTACTTC. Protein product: CASSEGDGLWGKNIQYF.

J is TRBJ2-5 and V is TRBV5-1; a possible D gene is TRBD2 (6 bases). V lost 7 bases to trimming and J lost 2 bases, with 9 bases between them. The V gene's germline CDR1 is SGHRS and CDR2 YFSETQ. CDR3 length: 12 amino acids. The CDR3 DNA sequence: TGCGCCAGCGGGCGGGGTCAAGAGACCCAGTACTTC. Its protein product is CASGRGQETQYF. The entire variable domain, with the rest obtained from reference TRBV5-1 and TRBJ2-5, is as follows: KAGVTQTPRYLIKTRGQQVTLSCSPISGHRSVSWYQQTPGQGLQFLFEYFSETQRNKGNFPGRFSGRQFSNSRSEMNVSTLELGDSALYLCASGRGQETQYFGPGTRLLVL.

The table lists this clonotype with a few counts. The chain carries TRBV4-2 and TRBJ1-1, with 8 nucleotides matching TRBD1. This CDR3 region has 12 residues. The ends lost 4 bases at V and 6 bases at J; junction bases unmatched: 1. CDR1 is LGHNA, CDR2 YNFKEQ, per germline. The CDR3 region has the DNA TGTGCCAGCAGCCGGACAGGGTCTGAAGCTTTCTTT. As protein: CASSRTGSEAFF.

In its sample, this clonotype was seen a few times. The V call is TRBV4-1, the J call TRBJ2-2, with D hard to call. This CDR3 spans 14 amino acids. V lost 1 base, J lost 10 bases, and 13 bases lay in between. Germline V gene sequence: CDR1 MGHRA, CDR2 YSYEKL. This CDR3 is CASSQVIVDLELFF. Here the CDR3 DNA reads TGCGCCAGCAGCCAAGTGATCGTCGACTTGGAGCTGTTTTTT.

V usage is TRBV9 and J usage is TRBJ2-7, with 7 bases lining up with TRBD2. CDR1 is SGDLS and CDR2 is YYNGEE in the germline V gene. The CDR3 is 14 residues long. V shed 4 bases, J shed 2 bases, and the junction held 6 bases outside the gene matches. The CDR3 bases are TGTGCCAGCAGCCCAGAGGCGGGAGCCTACGAGCAGTACTTC. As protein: CASSPEAGAYEQYF. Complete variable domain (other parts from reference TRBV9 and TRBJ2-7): DSGVTQTPKHLITATGQRVTLRCSPRSGDLSVYWYQQSLDQGLQFLIQYYNGEERAKGNILERFSAQQFPDLHSELNLSSLELGDSALYFCASSPEAGAYEQYFGPGTRLTVT.